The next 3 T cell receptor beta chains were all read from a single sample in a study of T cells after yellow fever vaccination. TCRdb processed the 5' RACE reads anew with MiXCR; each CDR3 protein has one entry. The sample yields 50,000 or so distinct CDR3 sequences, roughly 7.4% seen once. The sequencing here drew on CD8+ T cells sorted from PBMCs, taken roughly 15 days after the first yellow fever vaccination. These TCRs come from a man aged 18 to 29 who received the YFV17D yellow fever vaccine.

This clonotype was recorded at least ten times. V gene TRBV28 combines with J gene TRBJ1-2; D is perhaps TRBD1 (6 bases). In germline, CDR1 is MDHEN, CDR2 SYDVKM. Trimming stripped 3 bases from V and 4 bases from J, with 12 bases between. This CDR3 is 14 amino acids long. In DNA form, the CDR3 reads TGTGCCAGCAGTTTTCGGCAGGGGACCTATGGCTACACCTTC. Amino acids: CASSFRQGTYGYTF.

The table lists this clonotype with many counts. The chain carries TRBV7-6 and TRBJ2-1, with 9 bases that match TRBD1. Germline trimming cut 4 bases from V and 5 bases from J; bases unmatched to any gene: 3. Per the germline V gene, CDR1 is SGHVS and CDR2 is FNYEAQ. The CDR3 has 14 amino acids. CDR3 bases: TGTGCCAGCAGCTCCCGGACAGGGGACAATGAGCAGTTCTTC. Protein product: CASSSRTGDNEQFF.

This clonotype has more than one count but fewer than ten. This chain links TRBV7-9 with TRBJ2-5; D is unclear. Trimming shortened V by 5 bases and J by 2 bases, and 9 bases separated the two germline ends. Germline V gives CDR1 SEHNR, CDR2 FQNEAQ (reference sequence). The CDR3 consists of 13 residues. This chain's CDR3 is CASSLVTQETQYF. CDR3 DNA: TGTGCCAGCAGCCTAGTAACTCAAGAGACCCAGTACTTC.